These T cell receptor beta chains were read from a single sample in a study of blood T cell repertoires in COVID-19. The data were produced by immunoSEQ multiplex PCR, yet TCRdb's version contains in-frame clones alone and is incomplete. The table has 130,000 to 150,000 clones, 80% to 90% seen once. Sequencing used peripheral blood. The source is a human donor with acute or convalescent COVID-19. The donor label of this sample is uncertain. Both conserved end residues are part of each CDR3. A D gene is named only where the DNA matches it firmly. Only part of the rows carry a size: once, few, many, or a class if the clone is expanded.

TRBJ2-2	TRBD2	15	.	TRBV7-9	TGTGCCAGCAGCCCTTTGGGAGGGGACACCGGGGAGCTGTTTTTT	CASSPLGGDTGELFF
TRBJ1-5	TRBD1	17	.	TRBV12-5	TGTGCTAGTGGTTCACGACAGGGGGCGCTTAGCAATCAGCCCCAGCATTTT	CASGSRQGALSNQPQHF
TRBJ2-1	.	13	.	TRBV27	TGTGCCAGCTTTAAATCAGGGTCGAATGAGCAGTTCTTC	CASFKSGSNEQFF
TRBJ1-2	.	15	.	TRBV3-1/TRBV3-2	TGTGCCAGCAGCCAATATAATACGCAGGGCTATGGCTACACCTTC	CASSQYNTQGYGYTF
TRBJ2-5	TRBD1	14	.	TRBV7-3	TGTGCCAGCAGCCTCACAGGGGGCGGAGAGACCCAGTACTTC	CASSLTGGGETQYF
TRBJ2-1	.	15	.	TRBV7-3	TGTGCCAGCAGCTTAGGGCCAGGGTATGGCAATGAGCAGTTCTTC	CASSLGPGYGNEQFF
TRBJ2-2	TRBD1	14	.	TRBV19	TGTGCCAGCGCGGGGACAGGGGGCATCGGGGAGCTGTTTTTT	CASAGTGGIGELFF
TRBJ2-2	TRBD2	16	.	TRBV9	TGTGCCAGCAGCGTAGAATCGGGAGGGGTCACCGGGGAGCTGTTTTTT	CASSVESGGVTGELFF
TRBJ1-5	TRBD1	16	.	TRBV28	TGTGCCAGCAGAACGCTAATGACAGGGCAATACCAGCCCCAGCATTTT	CASRTLMTGQYQPQHF
TRBJ2-7	TRBD1	14	.	TRBV12-5	TGTGCTAGTGGTTCGGGACAGGGAAACGACGAGCAGTACTTC	CASGSGQGNDEQYF
TRBJ2-1	TRBD2	15	.	TRBV4-3	TGCGCCAGCAGCCAAGGACTAGCGGGGTACAATGAGCAGTTCTTC	CASSQGLAGYNEQFF
TRBJ1-2	.	14	.	TRBV27	TGTGCCAGCAGTCCACGGACAGAGAACTATGGCTACACCTTC	CASSPRTENYGYTF
TRBJ2-3	.	14	.	TRBV30	TGTGCCTGCAAATTTGGCGGGAGCACAGATACGCAGTATTTT	CACKFGGSTDTQYF
TRBJ1-1	.	14	.	TRBV5-1	TGCGCCAGCAGCGAGGGGACAATTCGGGCTGAAGCTTTCTTT	CASSEGTIRAEAFF
TRBJ1-1	.	14	.	TRBV19	TGTGCCAGTAGTCCGCTCAGGGGGAACACTGAAGCTTTCTTT	CASSPLRGNTEAFF
TRBJ2-3	TRBD1	15	.	TRBV4-3	TGCGCCAGCAGCCACTCCGGACAGGGGTTGGATACGCAGTATTTT	CASSHSGQGLDTQYF
TRBJ1-5	.	15	.	TRBV10-3	TGTGCCATCAGTGGGGGGTCGGGGGGAGGTCAGCCCCAGCATTTT	CAISGGSGGGQPQHF
TRBJ1-1	.	15	.	TRBV6-5	TGTGCCAGCAGTTACCTCGGAGCCGCTAGGACTGAAGCTTTCTTT	CASSYLGAARTEAFF
TRBJ2-1	TRBD1	14	.	TRBV6-4	TGTGCCAGCAGTACAGGGGGCAGGGGGAATGAGCAGTTCTTC	CASSTGGRGNEQFF
TRBJ1-2	TRBD1	16	.	TRBV19	TGTGCCAGTAGGATTACACAGGGGGTCCCTAACTATGGCTACACCTTC	CASRITQGVPNYGYTF
TRBJ1-1	.	16	.	TRBV6-5	TGTGCCAGCAGTTACTCGGCAGGGCCCATGAACACTGAAGCTTTCTTT	CASSYSAGPMNTEAFF
TRBJ1-5	.	14	.	TRBV25-1	TGTGCCAGCAGTGAGGTAGGGGAGGGTCAGCCCCAGCATTTT	CASSEVGEGQPQHF
TRBJ2-2	.	13	.	TRBV5-1	TGCGCCAGCAGCCCGTCCCTCACCGGGGAGCTGTTTTTT	CASSPSLTGELFF
TRBJ1-5	.	14	.	TRBV5-8	TGTGCCAGCAGCCCGAAAGGGGGTAAACAGCCCCAGCATTTT	CASSPKGGKQPQHF
TRBJ1-2	TRBD1	16	.	TRBV3-1/TRBV3-2	TGTGCCAGCAGCCAAGATATCTGGACAGGGGGGGATGGCTACACCTTC	CASSQDIWTGGDGYTF
TRBJ2-2	.	14	.	TRBV27	TGTGCCAGCAGGGGGCTAGTAGCCACCGGGGAGCTGTTTTTT	CASRGLVATGELFF
TRBJ2-3	TRBD2	14	.	TRBV27	TGTGCCAGCAGTACCAGCGGGGGGCGAGATACGCAGTATTTT	CASSTSGGRDTQYF
TRBJ2-3	.	14	.	TRBV3-1/TRBV3-2	TGTGCCAGCAGCCAAGCGGGGGGCAGGGATACGCAGTATTTT	CASSQAGGRDTQYF
TRBJ1-5	.	16	.	TRBV27	TGTGCCAGCTCAATTGCCGGGACACCGAAGAATCAGCCCCAGCATTTT	CASSIAGTPKNQPQHF
TRBJ1-4	TRBD1	15	.	TRBV28	TGTGCCTGCAGACAGGGGCCCGCAACTAATGAAAAACTGTTTTTT	CACRQGPATNEKLFF
TRBJ1-5	TRBD1	14	.	TRBV6-5	TGTGCCAGCAAACCAGACCAGGGGGCCCAGCCCCAGCATTTT	CASKPDQGAQPQHF
TRBJ2-5	.	14	.	TRBV7-9	TGTGCCAGCAGCTTAAGAGAAAACCAAGAGACCCAGTACTTC	CASSLRENQETQYF
TRBJ1-1	TRBD1	17	.	TRBV5-1	TGCGCCAGCAGCCGCGGACAGGGGAGTTTTATGAACACTGAAGCTTTCTTT	CASSRGQGSFMNTEAFF
TRBJ1-2	.	17	once	TRBV5-4	TGTGCCAGCAGCTATGGCGGGGAACGGATTTTTAACTATGGCTACACCTTC	CASSYGGERIFNYGYTF
TRBJ1-1	TRBD1	14	few	TRBV30	TGTGCCTGGCAGAGACAGGGGGGTGGCACTGAAGCTTTCTTT	CAWQRQGGGTEAFF
TRBJ1-3	TRBD1	16	few	TRBV4-2	TGTGCCAGCAGCCAAGATCAGGGGGGTTCGGGAAACACCATATATTTT	CASSQDQGGSGNTIYF
TRBJ2-1	TRBD2	16	.	TRBV7-2	TGTGCCAGCAGCTCTCCAACTAGCGGACCCTACAATGAGCAGTTCTTC	CASSSPTSGPYNEQFF
TRBJ2-5	TRBD2	19	.	TRBV6-2/TRBV6-3	TGTGCCAGCAGTTACGGGACTAGCGGGGCGACTTTATTACAAGAGACCCAGTACTTC	CASSYGTSGATLLQETQYF
TRBJ2-1	TRBD1	22	few	TRBV4-2	TGTGCCAGCAGCCGGCGGTCGACAGGGATAGGGGTGATTGGTGACTCCTACAATGAGCAGTTCTTC	CASSRRSTGIGVIGDSYNEQFF
TRBJ1-2	TRBD1	14	.	TRBV29-1	TGCAGCGTTGGGGCAGGGGGACGTAACTATGGCTACACCTTC	CSVGAGGRNYGYTF
TRBJ1-2	.	14	.	TRBV2	TGTGCCAGCAGTGAAGCGGCAGCGGGTGGTGGCTACACCTTC	CASSEAAAGGGYTF
TRBJ2-1	TRBD2	14	.	TRBV7-3	TGTGCCAGCAGCTCTCGGACTAGCTCCAATGAGCAGTTCTTC	CASSSRTSSNEQFF
TRBJ1-6	.	16	.	TRBV19	TGTGCCAGTAGTAGCCGGGGAGGACGTAGGGGTTCACCCCTCCACTTT	CASSSRGGRRGSPLHF
TRBJ1-2	.	14	.	TRBV27	TGTGCCAGCAGTTTATCCCTAGGGGCCTATGGCTACACCTTC	CASSLSLGAYGYTF
TRBJ2-5	.	13	.	TRBV28	TGTGCCAGCAGTAATGGGGGGAAAGAGACCCAGTACTTC	CASSNGGKETQYF
TRBJ2-5	.	14	.	TRBV14	TGTGCCAGCAGCCAAGGAGTACAGCAAGAGACCCAGTACTTC	CASSQGVQQETQYF
TRBJ1-3	.	13	.	TRBV10-3	TGTGCCATCACGGAGGGCTCTGGAAACACCATATATTTT	CAITEGSGNTIYF
TRBJ2-7	TRBD1	14	.	TRBV19	TGTGCCAGTACCGTCGGGACAGTTCCCTACGAGCAGTACTTC	CASTVGTVPYEQYF
TRBJ2-1	TRBD2	14	.	TRBV19	TGTGCCAGTAGAGTACTAGCGGGAGGCAATGAGCAGTTCTTC	CASRVLAGGNEQFF
TRBJ2-7	TRBD2	16	.	TRBV4-2	TGTGCCAGCAGCCAAGAGGGATACGGGGGGAACTACGAGCAGTACTTC	CASSQEGYGGNYEQYF